This T cell receptor beta chain was identified in a study of blood T cells in healthy people across ages. Comments on this clonotype: The antigen is undetermined.

The donors, all healthy, were Caucasians living in Russia, aged roughly 6 to 95. Trimming removed 5 bases from V and 7 bases from J; junction bases left unmatched: 9. This CDR3 has 14 residues. Germline loops: CDR1 SGHAT, CDR2 FQNNGV. Points from the study as a whole: PBMCs left unsorted prevented a conclusive naive versus antigen-experienced comparison. Donor CMV status was unknown, possibly confounding expanded clonotype changes.

Then a second PCR, running roughly 7 to 11 cycles, was carried out with a sample-barcoded 5' primer and a J-beta primer mix. MiXCR, run by TCRdb on the 5' RACE reads, gives a single entry per CDR3 protein. The data contain some 1.4 million distinct CDR3 sequences, about 40% of them seen just once; the ten biggest clones take up 7% to 9.5%. This chain links TRBV11-2 with TRBJ1-2; 8 positions agree with TRBD1. Sample: blood. The TCR sequence derives from a woman aged 18-29 years in good health. CDR3 in DNA: TGTGCCAGCAGCCCAGGGGACAGGCCCCTTGGCTACACCTTC. It codes for CASSPGDRPLGYTF.